These 27 T cell receptor beta chains were sequenced from one sample in a study of T-cell reconstitution after alpha-beta-depleted transplantation in children (dated by TCRdb to the mid-2010s). Libraries were prepared through PCR. Instrument on record: Illumina HiSeq 2500. To normalize quantification of the TCRbeta repertoire, the TCR libraries were built with molecular barcoding that relied on unique molecular identifiers. TCRdb took the public reads, trimmed them with fastp at Q25, ran MiXCR for clone calling and kept in-frame beta chains. Records with the same CDR3 protein are collapsed into one entry carrying the most frequent genes and DNA. This sample lists around 200,000 distinct CDR3 sequences; roughly a tenth were detected once. About 30% of the sample is held by the ten biggest clonotypes. In light of the paper, this sample's treatment or condition label describes: allogeneic hematopoietic cell transplantation with graft depleted of TCRalphabeta T cells and CD19 B cells.

The sequencing here drew on PBMCs, taken before TCRalphabeta/CD19-depleted stem cell transplant. These receptors were collected from a child younger than two with acute myeloid leukemia, due to receive a stem cell transplant.

This clonotype has at least ten counts. The rearrangement links TRBV5-4 to TRBJ2-1; 10 positions agree with TRBD2. The CDR3 runs to 18 residues. The V gene end was trimmed by 5 bases and the J gene end by 3 bases; junction bases not matched to a gene: 14. The germline gives CDR1 SGHNT, CDR2 YYREEE (reference sequence). The CDR3 coding sequence is TGTGCCAGCAGTCCTAGAACCACCGGGACTAGCGTCTACAATGAGCAGTTCTTC. Translating it yields CASSPRTTGTSVYNEQFF.

Many counts were recorded for this clonotype. The chain has TRBV11-2 and TRBJ2-7, with 9 bases fitting TRBD1. Germline CDR1 reads SGHAT; CDR2 reads FQNNGV. With V trimmed by 5 bases and J by 2 bases, 4 bases remained unmatched. The CDR3 consists of 14 residues. The CDR3 region has the DNA TGTGCCAGCAGCACCGGGACAGGGCCCTACGAGCAGTACTTC. This gives the protein CASSTGTGPYEQYF. Full variable domain (outside the CDR3, taken from reference TRBV11-2 and TRBJ2-7): EAGVAQSPRYKIIEKRQSVAFWCNPISGHATLYWYQQILGQGPKLLIQFQNNGVVDDSQLPKDRFSAERLKGVDSTLKIQPAKLEDSAVYLCASSTGTGPYEQYFGPGTRLTVT.

In the case of this clonotype: This clone may be a read error of a much larger clone one base away. The gene calls are TRBV24-1 and TRBJ2-1, with D tentatively TRBD1 (5 bases). Deletions cut 5 bases from V and 5 bases from J, with 18 bases between. CDR3 length: 16 amino acids. Germline V gene data show CDR1 as KGHDR and CDR2 as SFDVKD. The CDR3 is CATSGKLETVHNEQFF. CDR3 DNA: TGTGCCACCAGTGGGAAACTGGAGACAGTCCACAATGAGCAGTTCTTC.

Details on this clonotype: A single base separates this from a much larger clone, so it may be a read error. The chain employs TRBV5-1 and TRBJ2-5; D unclear. This CDR3 is built from 13 residues. Germline CDR1 reads SGHRS; CDR2 reads YFSETQ. Trimming removed 3 bases from V and 5 bases from J, with 11 bases in between. The CDR3 bases are TGCGCCAGCAGCTCCGGGCCCCTGGAGACCCAGTACTTC. Translation gives CASSSGPLETQYF.

This clonotype was seen many times. CDR3 sequence reads: CASVQDGLETQYF. The CDR3 bases are TGTGCCAGCGTTCAGGATGGGTTGGAGACCCAGTACTTC. The chain carries TRBV7-9 and TRBJ2-5; no clear D gene. Germline lookup yields CDR1 SEHNR and CDR2 FQNEAQ (reference sequence). The CDR3 is 13 residues long. V dropped 8 bases and J dropped 5 bases, with 15 bases sitting between them.

Only a few counts were recorded for this clonotype. V gene TRBV24-1 combines with J gene TRBJ2-1, with D perhaps TRBD2 (5 bases). The germline CDR1 and CDR2 sequences are KGHDR and SFDVKD. The CDR3 is 15 residues long. Trimming left V 10 bases short and J 0 bases short, with 15 bases between. The CDR3 here is CATSGLQSSYNEQFF. As DNA, the CDR3 is TGTGCCACGAGCGGCCTCCAAAGCTCCTACAATGAGCAGTTCTTC.

This clonotype occurred many times. V and J are TRBV11-2 and TRBJ2-1; D gene uncertain. The CDR3 consists of 13 residues. Trimming shortened V by 5 bases and J by 3 bases, and 8 bases separated the two germline ends. Germline CDR1 and CDR2: SGHAT and FQNNGV. DNA of the CDR3: TGTGCCAGCAGCCCGGTCGTCTACAATGAGCAGTTCTTC. It translates to CASSPVVYNEQFF.

This clonotype has ten or more counts. V and J are TRBV29-1 and TRBJ1-1, with unresolved D. V was pared by 4 bases and J by 0 bases, with 6 bases between. Germline V lookup: CDR1 SQVTM, CDR2 ANQGSEA. CDR3 length equals 12 residues. CDR3 in amino acids: CSVGRMNTEAFF. CDR3 nucleotides: TGCAGCGTTGGTAGGATGAACACTGAAGCTTTCTTT. Drawing the rest from reference TRBV29-1 and TRBJ1-1, the complete variable domain is SAVISQKPSRDICQRGTSLTIQCQVDSQVTMMFWYRQQPGQSLTLIATANQGSEATYESGFVIDKFPISRPNLTFSTLTVSNMSPEDSSIYLCSVGRMNTEAFFGQGTRLTVV.

This clonotype was seen at least ten times. The chain uses TRBV4-1 and TRBJ2-7; D unclear. The germline gives CDR1 MGHRA, CDR2 YSYEKL. The CDR3 has 14 residues. V gave up 1 base and J gave up 2 bases, with 9 bases separating them. In DNA, the CDR3 is TGCGCCAGCAGCCAAGCCTTCGGGCCCTACGAGCAGTACTTC. Amino acid sequence: CASSQAFGPYEQYF.

This clonotype has a count of ten or more. This chain uses TRBV5-1 with TRBJ2-2, with D maybe TRBD1 (6 bases). Germline values: CDR1 SGHRS, CDR2 YFSETQ. The CDR3 totals 15 residues. Trimming left V 4 bases short and J 1 base short, with 11 bases between. The CDR3 DNA reads TGCGCCAGCAGCCTAGACAGGTTGAACACCGGGGAGCTGTTTTTT. Its translation is CASSLDRLNTGELFF.

The gene calls are TRBV18 and TRBJ1-1, with D maybe TRBD1 (5 bases). The CDR3 spans 13 residues. Germline CDR1 KGHSH, CDR2 LQKENI. Trimming pared 0 bases from V and 8 bases from J, leaving 10 bases between. CDR3 loop: CASSPPGRGEAFF. CDR3 DNA sequence: TGTGCCAGCTCACCACCAGGGCGGGGGGAAGCTTTCTTT.

This clonotype was seen many times. The chain couples TRBV11-2 to TRBJ2-5, with D hard to call. The germline V and J ends were trimmed by 2 bases and 5 bases, with 15 bases remaining between them. The CDR3 contains 15 residues. In germline, CDR1 is SGHAT, CDR2 FQNNGV. The CDR3 here is CASSLHRSGVETQYF. CDR3 sequence (DNA): TGTGCCAGCAGCTTACATCGGTCTGGCGTCGAGACCCAGTACTTC.

Many counts were recorded for this clonotype. This chain connects TRBV12-3 or TRBV12-4 to TRBJ2-2, with TRBD2 matching over 10 bases. CDR3 size: 14 residues. J gave up 7 bases and V 3 bases, and 2 bases lay outside the gene matches. CDR3 sequence reads: CASSLASGGGELFF. The CDR3 nucleotides are TGTGCCAGCAGTTTGGCTAGCGGGGGCGGGGAGCTGTTTTTT.

This clonotype was observed many times. The chain recombines TRBV7-2 with TRBJ1-2, with 10 nucleotides matching TRBD1. Losses at the gene ends were 10 bases for V and 8 bases for J; bases not matched to a gene: 4. This CDR3 region has 11 residues. Germline V gene sequence: CDR1 SGHTA, CDR2 FQGNSA. CDR3 residues: CATWTGGGYTF. The CDR3 DNA is TGTGCCACCTGGACAGGGGGAGGCTACACCTTC. Supplemented by reference TRBV7-2 and TRBJ1-2, the full variable domain reads GAGVSQSPSNKVTEKGKDVELRCDPISGHTALYWYRQSLGQGLEFLIYFQGNSAPDKSGLPSDRFSAERTGGSVSTLTIQRTQQEDSAVYLCATWTGGGYTFGSGTRLTVV.

This clonotype was observed at least ten times. The J gene is TRBJ2-7, the V gene TRBV11-2; D gene unclear. The CDR3 length is 11 residues. CDR1 and CDR2 from the germline V gene are SGHAT and FQNNGV. V was clipped by 4 bases and J by 4 bases, with 5 bases between them. This CDR3 is CASSYRYEQYF. As DNA, the CDR3 is TGTGCCAGCAGCTACCGTTACGAGCAGTACTTC. The whole variable domain, remainder taken from reference TRBV11-2 and TRBJ2-7, is EAGVAQSPRYKIIEKRQSVAFWCNPISGHATLYWYQQILGQGPKLLIQFQNNGVVDDSQLPKDRFSAERLKGVDSTLKIQPAKLEDSAVYLCASSYRYEQYFGPGTRLTVT.

The genes are TRBV20-1 and TRBJ1-3; possibly TRBD1 for D (6 bases). Trimming took off 2 bases at V and 4 bases at J, with 9 bases between the two ends. This CDR3 region has 13 residues. Germline loops: CDR1 DFQATT, CDR2 SNEGSKA (reference sequence). DNA for the CDR3: TGCAGTGCTAGAAGGGGGTTGGGAAACACCATATATTTT. Amino acid sequence: CSARRGLGNTIYF.

This clonotype was seen ten or more times. This chain joins TRBV20-1 and TRBJ1-2, with D unresolved. Germline V CDR1 and CDR2: DFQATT, SNEGSKA (reference sequence). The CDR3 spans 14 residues. Between the trimmed V and J ends, which lost 0 bases and 0 bases, there was a span of 8 bases. CDR3 DNA sequence: TGCAGTGCTAGAGACACAGCAGCTAACTATGGCTACACCTTC. Translation gives CSARDTAANYGYTF.

This clonotype was seen repeatedly, ten times or more. The CDR3 loop is CSARVPSGVYEQYF. The CDR3 DNA reads TGCAGTGCTAGAGTCCCTAGCGGGGTATACGAGCAGTACTTC. The gene calls are TRBV20-1 and TRBJ2-7; the match to TRBD2 covers 9 bases. The CDR3 is made up of 14 amino acids. V shed 1 base and J 4 bases; nucleotides not matched to a gene: 5. CDR1 and CDR2 from the germline V gene are DFQATT and SNEGSKA (reference sequence).

In regard to this clonotype: Because it lacks the conserved phenylalanine or tryptophan at the end, this CDR3 is likely a read error. This rearrangement joins TRBV28 to TRBJ1-1; D might be TRBD1 (5 bases). Per the germline V gene, CDR1 is MDHEN and CDR2 is SYDVKM. The CDR3 totals 15 residues. The CDR3 loop reads CVSSYSFREDTEAFY. The CDR3 bases are TGTGTCAGCAGCTACAGCTTCAGGGAAGACACTGAAGCTTTCTAT.

This clonotype was counted at least ten times. This sequence joins TRBV6-2 or TRBV6-3 and TRBJ2-1; no clear D gene. The CDR3 has 11 residues. V dropped 7 bases and J dropped 6 bases, with 7 bases sitting between them. Germline V gene data show CDR1 as MNHEY and CDR2 as SVGEGT. The CDR3: CASTDSNEQFF. The CDR3 region has the DNA TGTGCCAGCACCGATAGCAATGAGCAGTTCTTC.

Note on this clonotype: A much larger clone sits a single nucleotide away, making a read error possible. V gene TRBV3-1 combines with J gene TRBJ2-7; perhaps TRBD2 as D (5 bases). CDR3 length: 17 residues. Germline CDR1 and CDR2: LGHDT and YNNKEL (reference sequence). The CDR3 coding sequence is TGTGCCTGCAGCCAAGTGGCTAGCTTCCCTACGGCTGGAGAGCAGTACTTC. Its translation: CACSQVASFPTAGEQYF.

This clonotype was seen at least ten times. The rearrangement uses TRBV6-2 or TRBV6-3 and TRBJ2-7; possibly TRBD1 or TRBD2 for D (5 bases each). Trimming stripped 8 bases from V and 3 bases from J, with 17 bases between. The CDR3 sequence is 14 residues long. Germline CDR1 MNHEY, CDR2 SVGEGT. CDR3 bases: TGTGCCAGCCTCTATGGCCGGGGCCTCTACGAGCAGTACTTC. Its translation: CASLYGRGLYEQYF.

At least ten counts were recorded for this clonotype. The chain carries TRBV12-3 or TRBV12-4 and TRBJ2-3, with D possibly matching TRBD1 (5 bases). V was shortened by 4 bases and J by 0 bases, with 14 bases between the two germline ends. The CDR3 runs to 16 residues. CDR3 in amino acids: CASSWGSWSSTDTQYF. CDR3 nucleotides: TGTGCCAGCAGTTGGGGCTCCTGGTCTAGCACAGATACGCAGTATTTT.

This clonotype has ten or more counts. The chain joins TRBV15 to TRBJ2-5; 14 bases match TRBD2. V lost 5 bases to trimming and J lost 5 bases; unmatched junction nucleotides: 4. The CDR3 runs 15 residues. Germline CDR1 and CDR2: LNHNV and YYDKDF (reference sequence). Here the CDR3 reads CATSGLAGGRETQYF. The CDR3 region has the DNA TGTGCCACCAGCGGACTAGCGGGAGGACGGGAGACCCAGTACTTC.

At least ten counts were recorded for this clonotype. The V gene is TRBV25-1, the J gene TRBJ1-1, with 7 bases fitting TRBD1. Germline loops: CDR1 MGHDK, CDR2 SYGVNS. V lost 5 bases to trimming and J lost 8 bases; unmatched junction nucleotides: 2. The CDR3 covers 11 residues. CDR3 residues: CASSSDREAFF. CDR3 DNA sequence: TGTGCCAGCAGTTCGGACAGGGAAGCTTTCTTT.

This clonotype has a count of ten or more. V and J are TRBV2 and TRBJ2-7, with a tentative D call TRBD2 (5 bases). Germline V gene lookup returns CDR1 SNHLY and CDR2 FYNNEI. CDR3 length: 13 amino acids. Trimming removed 3 bases from V and 2 bases from J, with 8 bases in between. CDR3 loop: CASSDDYTYEQYF. CDR3 bases: TGTGCCAGCAGTGATGACTATACCTACGAGCAGTACTTC.

The gene calls are TRBV6-5 and TRBJ2-7; D is unresolved. Per germline, CDR1 MNHEY and CDR2 SVGAGI. Trimming removed 0 bases from V and 2 bases from J, with 8 bases in between. The CDR3 length is 14 residues. CDR3 sequence reads: CASSYSIRTYEQYF. The CDR3 DNA sequence: TGTGCCAGCAGTTACTCGATTCGGACCTACGAGCAGTACTTC.